This TCR beta chain is drawn from a study of T cells in localized non-small cell lung cancer. Measured with immunoSEQ multiplex PCR; TCRdb has only the in-frame clones, and not every one. Altogether about 72,000 clones are present, about 83% being singletons, with the ten largest covering approximately 13%. General study findings and limits: Higher blood T cell density tracked longer overall survival. Heterogeneity within the tumor remains possible, as just one region underwent sequencing. A median of roughly 52 of the top 100 tumor clones appeared in adjacent lung, which was paired and uninvolved. Uninvolved adjacent lung, not tumor, had the highest T cell clonality.

To note about this clone: Antigen unknown.

The CDR3 runs 15 residues. The ends were cut back, 2 bases at V and 1 base at J, with 9 bases in the middle. Germline V gives CDR1 MNHEY, CDR2 SVGAGI. The input for sequencing was peripheral blood, taken before any cancer treatment. V and J are TRBV6-5 and TRBJ1-3; D remains unclear. This clonotype originated in a female donor older than 55 with stage I lung adenocarcinoma. Written as DNA, the CDR3 is TGTGCCAGCAGTTACAAGCCCCGTTCTGGAAACACCATATATTTT. Its protein is CASSYKPRSGNTIYF.